The next 19 T cell receptor beta chains were all read from a single sample in a study of T-cell memory formation after mild COVID-19. TCRdb used MiXCR to reprocess the 5' RACE reads, holding one entry per CDR3 protein. The sample records under 600,000 distinct CDR3 sequences, about a fifth being singletons. The sample comprised PBMCs or a T cell subset sorted from them (not recorded which). These TCRs come from an adult woman who had mild COVID-19 (a few samples of this study predate the infection). Cell type and time point are not known.

The chain combines TRBV14 with TRBJ1-1, with a weak D call TRBD1 (6 bases). This CDR3 has 16 amino acids. V shed 1 base and J shed 0 bases, with 12 bases lying between them. Looked up from germline, CDR1 is SGHDN and CDR2 is FVKESK. CDR3 protein: CASSQARGRVNTEAFF. In DNA, the CDR3 is TGTGCCAGCAGCCAAGCCCGGGGGCGGGTGAACACTGAAGCTTTCTTT.

This clonotype was counted a few times. This CDR3 reads CASSLASTVGRSEQYF. The CDR3 DNA is TGTGCCAGCAGCTTAGCAAGTACCGTTGGTCGAAGCGAGCAGTACTTC. The chain carries TRBV11-3 and TRBJ2-7; no firm D call. Between the trimmed V and J ends, which lost 1 base and 6 bases, there was a span of 19 bases. CDR3 size: 16 residues. Looked up from germline, CDR1 is SGHNT and CDR2 is YENEEA.

This clonotype was recorded a few times. This sequence joins TRBV4-1 and TRBJ1-1; D perhaps matches TRBD1 (5 bases). Germline CDR1 reads MGHRA; CDR2 reads YSYEKL. The CDR3 totals 17 residues. Trimming took off 1 base at V and 0 bases at J, with 15 bases between the two ends. The CDR3 DNA reads as TGCGCCAGCAGCCAAGTGGACATGGGATTCATGAACACTGAAGCTTTCTTT. This encodes CASSQVDMGFMNTEAFF.

The chain employs TRBV7-6 and TRBJ2-7; a possible D gene is TRBD2 (5 bases). The V end was cut by 5 bases, the J end by 3 bases, with 14 bases between. This CDR3 region has 14 residues. Germline V CDR1 and CDR2: SGHVS, FNYEAQ. In DNA form, the CDR3 reads TGTGCCAGCAGCCCCGGGGAAACAGTCTACGAGCAGTACTTC. Protein sequence: CASSPGETVYEQYF.

This clonotype was recorded a few times. DNA of the CDR3: TGTGCCAGCAGTTTATATGGTAGCGGTACTAGATTAAGCTCCTACGAGCAGTACTTC. It codes for CASSLYGSGTRLSSYEQYF. This rearrangement joins TRBV12-3 or TRBV12-4 to TRBJ2-7, with D perhaps matching TRBD2 (6 bases). This CDR3 has 19 amino acids. Trimming pared 2 bases from V and 0 bases from J, leaving 23 bases between.

The chain joins TRBV20-1 to TRBJ2-7; 10 bases match TRBD2. CDR1 and CDR2 (germline): DFQATT, SNEGSKA (reference sequence). CDR3 length equals 15 residues. V lost 3 bases, J lost 5 bases, and 10 bases stayed unmatched. The CDR3 DNA reads as TGCAGTGCTAGTGCACTAGCGGGGTCTGGCGACGAGCAGTACTTC. Translating it yields CSASALAGSGDEQYF.

This clonotype has at least ten counts. This chain connects TRBV9 to TRBJ2-1; TRBD1 is a possible D gene (6 bases). Germline loops: CDR1 SGDLS, CDR2 YYNGEE. CDR3 length: 17 amino acids. Trimming removed 3 bases at V and 4 bases at J, with 20 bases between. The CDR3 bases are TGTGCCAGCAGCGCCCAGCAGGGACATGATGGTTACAATGAGCAGTTCTTC. This encodes CASSAQQGHDGYNEQFF.

V is TRBV5-5 and J is TRBJ1-1; maybe TRBD1 (6 bases). Between the trimmed V and J ends, which lost 3 bases and 4 bases, there was a span of 13 bases. Germline V lookup: CDR1 SGHKS, CDR2 YYEKEE (reference sequence). This CDR3 has 14 residues. The CDR3 here is CASSSQGAGTEAFF. The CDR3 coding sequence is TGTGCCAGCAGCTCACAGGGAGCGGGCACTGAAGCTTTCTTT.

The rearrangement joins TRBV20-1 to TRBJ2-3, with D tentatively TRBD1 (5 bases). The germline gives CDR1 DFQATT, CDR2 SNEGSKA (reference sequence). V lost 4 bases and J 1 base, leaving 12 bases between the germline ends. The CDR3 runs 14 residues. The CDR3 DNA reads as TGCAGTGCTACCCTCACGACAGGCACAGATACGCAGTATTTT. This translates into CSATLTTGTDTQYF.

This clonotype was counted only a few times. V gene TRBV6-5 combines with J gene TRBJ2-7; 9 bases agree with TRBD1. The CDR3 contains 14 residues. Unmatched junction bases numbered 4, after V lost 4 bases and J lost 3 bases. The germline V gene has CDR1 MNHEY and CDR2 SVGAGI. The CDR3 nucleotides are TGTGCCAGCAGTTTGGGACAGGGACACTACGAGCAGTACTTC. It is translated as CASSLGQGHYEQYF.

V and J are TRBV28 and TRBJ2-7; TRBD2 agrees at 9 bases. Germline assignment: CDR1 MDHEN and CDR2 SYDVKM. The CDR3 loop spans 14 amino acids. J gave up 7 bases and V 6 bases, and 10 bases lay outside the gene matches. The CDR3 protein is CASRSSGRRREQYF. DNA of the CDR3: TGTGCCAGCAGATCCAGCGGGAGGCGGCGAGAGCAGTACTTC.

V is TRBV29-1 and J is TRBJ1-2; tentatively, D is TRBD1 (5 bases). Looked up from germline, CDR1 is SQVTM and CDR2 is ANQGSEA. The V gene lost 7 bases and the J gene lost 5 bases, with 14 bases spanning the gap. The CDR3 length is 12 residues. CDR3 region: CSAFGTAYGYTF. CDR3 nucleotide sequence: TGCAGCGCCTTTGGGACGGCTTATGGCTACACCTTC. The whole variable domain, remainder taken from reference TRBV29-1 and TRBJ1-2, is SAVISQKPSRDICQRGTSLTIQCQVDSQVTMMFWYRQQPGQSLTLIATANQGSEATYESGFVIDKFPISRPNLTFSTLTVSNMSPEDSSIYLCSAFGTAYGYTFGSGTRLTVV.

This clonotype turned up a few times. The chain uses TRBV12-3 or TRBV12-4 and TRBJ2-1; the match to TRBD2 covers 11 bases. The length of the CDR3 is 18 residues. Trimming took 5 bases from V and 1 from J; bases not matched to a gene: 10. CDR3 nucleotides: TGTGCCAGCAGTCCTAAGACTAGCGGGGTGATTTCCTACAATGAGCAGTTCTTC. This codes for CASSPKTSGVISYNEQFF.

The V call is TRBV6-5, the J call TRBJ2-7; the D is unclear. V lost 2 bases and J 2 bases, leaving 10 bases between the germline ends. This CDR3 has 14 amino acids. The germline V gene encodes CDR1 MNHEY and CDR2 SVGAGI. Written as DNA, the CDR3 is TGTGCCAGCAGTTACGGCCGGAAAGCCTACGAGCAGTACTTC. It translates to CASSYGRKAYEQYF.

This clonotype was found a few times. The V and J genes are TRBV7-8 and TRBJ2-3; 8 nucleotides align to TRBD2. Trimming removed 0 bases from V and 2 bases from J; junction bases left unmatched: 4. The CDR3 loop spans 16 amino acids. From germline, CDR1 is SGHVS and CDR2 FQNEAQ. CDR3 bases: TGTGCCAGCAGCTTAGCTAGACTAGCGATCACAGATACGCAGTATTTT. It encodes CASSLARLAITDTQYF.

A few counts support this clonotype. V and J are TRBV21-1 and TRBJ2-7. TRBV21-1 is reported as a pseudogene. The CDR3 totals 14 residues. Here the CDR3 reads CASSKDIRYFEQYF. CDR3 sequence (DNA): TGTGCCAGCAGCAAAGATATCAGGTATTTCGAGCAGTACTTC.

This clonotype was observed a handful of times. J is TRBJ2-5 and V is TRBV7-2; TRBD2 aligns across 7 bases. The ends lost 3 bases at V and 1 base at J; junction bases unmatched: 2. The CDR3 has 14 amino acids. Germline CDR1 SGHTA, CDR2 FQGNSA. The CDR3 loop reads CASSLLAVQETQYF. The CDR3 nucleotides are TGTGCCAGCAGCTTGCTAGCGGTCCAAGAGACCCAGTACTTC.

The V gene is TRBV7-9, the J gene TRBJ1-2; D ambiguous. Germline CDR1 SEHNR, CDR2 FQNEAQ (reference sequence). The CDR3 is 14 amino acids. V was clipped by 3 bases and J by 0 bases, with 8 bases between them. The CDR3: CASSFVSTNYGYTF. As DNA, the CDR3 is TGTGCCAGCAGCTTTGTGAGCACTAACTATGGCTACACCTTC.

Only a few counts were recorded for this clonotype. V gene TRBV29-1 combines with J gene TRBJ2-1; the match to TRBD1 covers 8 bases. Germline V lookup: CDR1 SQVTM, CDR2 ANQGSEA. The CDR3 consists of 15 residues. Trimming took 5 bases from V and 7 from J; bases not matched to a gene: 13. CDR3 protein: CSVPEETGVKNEQFF. In nucleotides, the CDR3 is TGCAGCGTTCCTGAAGAGACAGGGGTCAAGAATGAGCAGTTCTTC.